Here is one T cell receptor (beta chain) with its context. This sample is drawn from a study of blood T cell repertoires in COVID-19. Clones were sequenced by immunoSEQ multiplex PCR, and TCRdb holds only the in-frame ones, with some missing. The top ten clones hold 5.5% to 7% of a sample with 250,000 to 350,000 clones, about 85% of them seen once. With 5 bases removed from V and 7 bases from J, the gap between germline ends came to 12 bases. Looked up from germline, CDR1 is SGHAT and CDR2 is FQDESV (reference sequence). The CDR3 sequence is 13 residues long. The sample was PBMCs or T cells enriched from blood (not recorded which). This sequence joins TRBV11-1 and TRBJ2-1; tentative D call: TRBD2 (5 bases). The TCR sequence derives from a woman aged 25 to 39 who had recovered from COVID-19. The CDR3: CASSPGGPNEQFF. DNA of the CDR3: TGTGCCAGCAGCCCCGGCGGGCCGAATGAGCAGTTCTTC.